This T cell receptor (beta chain) was profiled in a study of cytomegalovirus exposure and HLA in healthy donors. Study-level results: Association with HLA alleles at 0.05 false discovery rate was found for some 18,000 TCR beta sequences in a later analysis. One later analysis reportedly identified an Asian-associated ancestry cluster that showed fewer N-insertions than the roughly 640-donor mean. Later work found that TCR association rates differed between HLA loci; DRB1 had the most and HLA-C the fewest.

As for this clone: Its antigen is still unknown.

Germline values: CDR1 WNHNN, CDR2 SYGVQD (reference sequence). This CDR3 comprises 15 residues. Germline trimming cut 2 bases from V and 3 bases from J; bases unmatched to any gene: 3. PCR employed 60 Vbeta and 13 Jbeta primers. TCRdb's copy holds only in-frame clones and misses some; the assay was immunoSEQ multiplex PCR. This table holds 100,000 to 150,000 clones, around three quarters found once. The origin of this receptor is a middle-aged woman in good health and CMV-seronegative. The genes are TRBV10-1 and TRBJ2-3, with TRBD1 matching 9 bases. The source material was PBMCs. CDR3 sequence (DNA): TGCGCCAGCAGTGAGGGGACAGGGTTAACAGATACGCAGTATTTT. This gives the protein CASSEGTGLTDTQYF.